This T cell receptor beta chain was sequenced during a study of OX40 agonist ivuxolimab in advanced cancers. Study-level information: Patients got intravenous ivuxolimab at 0.01 to 10 mg/kg every 2 weeks. The study, taken as a whole, reports: Mean expanded clone counts were higher in CD8+ than CD4+ T cells.

Sequenced by immunoSEQ multiplex PCR; TCRdb stores in-frame clones only, minus some. The sample carries 12,000 or so clones, about 86% recorded once. Per germline, CDR1 MGHRA and CDR2 YSYEKL. The CDR3 is 16 amino acids. Trimming at V came to 1 base and at J to 5 bases, leaving 7 bases not matched to a gene. Comments on this clone: Antigen unknown.

The chain couples TRBV4-1 to TRBJ2-5, with 10 positions matching TRBD2. The receptor was isolated from an adult with an advanced solid tumor such as melanoma, head and neck, liver or kidney cancer. Sequencing was performed on CD4+ or CD8+ T cells sorted from blood, taken in a trial of the OX40 agonist ivuxolimab. For the CDR3, the DNA is TGCGCCAGCAGCCAAGGAATAGCGGGGGGCCTTGAGACCCAGTACTTC. Translation: CASSQGIAGGLETQYF.